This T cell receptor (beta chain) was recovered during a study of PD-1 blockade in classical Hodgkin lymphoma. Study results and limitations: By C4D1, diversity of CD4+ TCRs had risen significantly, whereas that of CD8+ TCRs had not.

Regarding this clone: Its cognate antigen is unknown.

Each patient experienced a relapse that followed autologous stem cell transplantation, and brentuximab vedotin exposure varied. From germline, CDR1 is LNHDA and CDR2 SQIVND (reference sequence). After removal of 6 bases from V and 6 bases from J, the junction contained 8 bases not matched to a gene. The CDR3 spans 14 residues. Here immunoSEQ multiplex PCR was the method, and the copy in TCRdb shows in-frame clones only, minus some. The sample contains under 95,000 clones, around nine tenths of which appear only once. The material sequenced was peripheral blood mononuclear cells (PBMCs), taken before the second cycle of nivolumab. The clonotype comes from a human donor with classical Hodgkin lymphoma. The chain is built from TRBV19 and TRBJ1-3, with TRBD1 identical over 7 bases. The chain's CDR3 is CASSATGNVNTIYF. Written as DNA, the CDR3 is TGTGCCAGTAGCGCGACAGGGAATGTAAACACCATATATTTT.